This T cell receptor beta chain was identified in a study of blood T cell repertoires in COVID-19. Study background: COVID-19 samples collected from the United States, Italy and Spain covered acute and convalescent phases. Sources were T cells, B-cell-depleted T cells, or PBMCs; the material itself was cDNA or gDNA.

As handled by the study authors: Counts of nucleated cells, estimated from reference gene primer amplification, were obtained. The assay was immunoSEQ multiplex PCR, and TCRdb's table has in-frame clones only and misses some. V and J calls and clone size are those listed in that table; D and trimming were worked out from the DNA. The profile shows over 200,000 clones, roughly 91% of them singletons. The CDR3 totals 11 residues. V shed 6 bases and J shed 6 bases, with 7 bases lying between them. The gene calls are TRBV12-3 or TRBV12-4 and TRBJ2-3; possible D gene TRBD1, 5 bases. The TCR comes from a woman aged 40-49 years who had recovered from COVID-19. Sequencing used peripheral blood. The CDR3 DNA sequence: TGTGCCAGCAGGTGGGGCGATACGCAGTATTTT. Translated: CASRWGDTQYF.